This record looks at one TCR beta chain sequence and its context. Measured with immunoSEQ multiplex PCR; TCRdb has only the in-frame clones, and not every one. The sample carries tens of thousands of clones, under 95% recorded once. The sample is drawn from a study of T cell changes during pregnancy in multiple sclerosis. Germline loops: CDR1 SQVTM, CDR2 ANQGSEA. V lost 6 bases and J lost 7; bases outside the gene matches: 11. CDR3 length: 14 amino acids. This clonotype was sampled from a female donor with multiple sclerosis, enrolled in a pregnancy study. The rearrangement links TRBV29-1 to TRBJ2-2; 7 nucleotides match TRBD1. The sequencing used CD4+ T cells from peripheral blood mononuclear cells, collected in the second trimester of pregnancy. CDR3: CSVTGTVLDGELFF. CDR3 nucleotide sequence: TGCAGCGTGACCGGGACAGTGCTTGACGGGGAGCTGTTTTTT.